The clone carrying this T cell receptor (beta chain) was found many times. TCRdb reanalysed the 5' RACE reads using MiXCR and keeps one entry per CDR3 protein. The sample consists of 250,000 or so distinct CDR3 sequences, roughly 3.7% of them appearing once. This record comes from a study of T cells after yellow fever vaccination. Material: PBMCs, obtained 15 days after the yellow fever booster vaccination. This TCR was sampled from a man aged 18-30 years who received the YFV17D yellow fever vaccine.

In DNA, the CDR3 is TGTGCCAGCAGCTTAGTACAGGGCCACGAGCAGTACTTC. This encodes CASSLVQGHEQYF. The chain couples TRBV11-2 to TRBJ2-7; possibly TRBD1 for D (6 bases). Germline CDR1 and CDR2: SGHAT and FQNNGV. The V gene lost 1 base and the J gene lost 5 bases, with 9 bases spanning the gap. CDR3 size: 13 residues.